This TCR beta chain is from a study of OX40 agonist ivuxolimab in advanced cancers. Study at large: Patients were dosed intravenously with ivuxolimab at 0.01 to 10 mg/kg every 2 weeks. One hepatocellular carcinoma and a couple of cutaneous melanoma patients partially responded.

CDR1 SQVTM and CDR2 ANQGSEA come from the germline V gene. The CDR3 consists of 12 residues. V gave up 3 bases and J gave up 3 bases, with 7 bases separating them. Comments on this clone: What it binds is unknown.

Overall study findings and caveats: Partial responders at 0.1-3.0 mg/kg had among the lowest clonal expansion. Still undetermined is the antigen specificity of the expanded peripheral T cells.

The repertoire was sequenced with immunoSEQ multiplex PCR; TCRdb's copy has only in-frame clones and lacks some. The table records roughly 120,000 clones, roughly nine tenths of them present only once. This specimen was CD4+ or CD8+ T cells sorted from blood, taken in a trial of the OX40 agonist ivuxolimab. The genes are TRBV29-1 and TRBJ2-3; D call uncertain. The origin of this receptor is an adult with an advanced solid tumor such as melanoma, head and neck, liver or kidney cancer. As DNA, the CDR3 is TGCAGCGTTGATCAGGATACAGATACGCAGTATTTT. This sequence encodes CSVDQDTDTQYF.